A single sample gave rise to the 2 T cell receptor beta chains below, sequenced in a study of blood T cell repertoires in COVID-19. This table comes from immunoSEQ multiplex PCR, and its TCRdb copy is limited to in-frame clones, with some not included. The sample has 410,000 or so clones; approximately 91% are singletons. Material: peripheral blood. These receptors came from a woman in her 40s with COVID-19, enrolled during active disease.

This rearrangement joins TRBV6-5 to TRBJ1-1, with a possible D match to TRBD1 (5 bases). The CDR3 sequence is 12 residues long. The V gene's germline CDR1 is MNHEY and CDR2 SVGAGI. V was trimmed by 2 bases and J by 7 bases, leaving 8 bases between them. CDR3 DNA: TGTGCCAGCAGTTACACAGGCTATGAAGCTTTCTTT. Encoded protein: CASSYTGYEAFF.

The chain links TRBV9 to TRBJ2-5; 12 nucleotides line up with TRBD2. V lost 2 bases and J lost 2; bases outside the gene matches: 1. The CDR3 totals 15 residues. The germline gives CDR1 SGDLS, CDR2 YYNGEE. The CDR3 sequence: CASSVLAGGQETQYF. The DNA for the CDR3 is TGTGCCAGCAGCGTTCTAGCGGGAGGGCAAGAGACCCAGTACTTC. Based on the CDR3 plus reference TRBV9 and TRBJ2-5, the full variable domain is DSGVTQTPKHLITATGQRVTLRCSPRSGDLSVYWYQQSLDQGLQFLIQYYNGEERAKGNILERFSAQQFPDLHSELNLSSLELGDSALYFCASSVLAGGQETQYFGPGTRLLVL.